This T cell receptor (beta chain) derives from a study of blood T cell repertoires in COVID-19. On the study more broadly: The United States, Italy and Spain provided the acute and convalescent COVID-19 samples. PBMCs, B-cell-depleted T cells, or T cells were the source of the cDNA or gDNA that made up the material.

The CDR3 sequence is 14 residues long. In germline, CDR1 is SNHLY, CDR2 FYNNEI. The V end was cut by 7 bases, the J end by 7 bases, with 19 bases between. As originally analysed: Reference gene primer amplification gave nucleated cell count estimates. Here immunoSEQ multiplex PCR was the method, and the copy in TCRdb shows in-frame clones only, minus some. V and J calls and clone size are as listed in that table; D and trimming were resolved from the DNA. The sample includes some 120,000 clones, about 77% of them seen just once. This TCR derives from a man at least 80 years old with acute or convalescent COVID-19. Sequencing used peripheral blood. V and J are TRBV2 and TRBJ1-2; D unresolved. The CDR3 DNA is TGTGCCAGCACCCCCGATTCGTCGAGCGGTGGCTACACCTTC. Translating it yields CASTPDSSSGGYTF. Combining the CDR3 with reference TRBV2 and TRBJ1-2 gives the whole variable domain EPEVTQTPSHQVTQMGQEVILRCVPISNHLYFYWYRQILGQKVEFLVSFYNNEISEKSEIFDDQFSVERPDGSNFTLKIRSTKLEDSAMYFCASTPDSSSGGYTFGSGTRLTVV.